This TCR beta chain was obtained from a study of T cells expressing NK-cell markers. In the study overall: There were seven HCMV-seropositive donors and one seronegative donor among the eight sequenced. General study results and limits: HCMV specificity of the expanded NKG2C+ T cell clones was not established. The contribution of dominant NKG2C+ clonotypes to CD8+ T cells in five to seven donors was roughly 1.0-7.0%.

Per germline, CDR1 LGHDT and CDR2 YNNKEL (reference sequence). The CDR3 runs to 13 residues. Concerning this clonotype: Its antigen is unidentified.

cDNA encoding TCR beta was synthesized via 5'RACE template switching incorporating UMIs. For each CDR3 protein, TCRdb gives one entry from its re-call of the 5' RACE reads, without DNA. This sample contains about 370,000 distinct CDR3 sequences. The TCR comes from a woman aged 45-65 years in good health. Sequenced input: blood T cells: a sorted CD56 or NKG2C T cell subset, CD4+ or CD8+ T cells, or bulk PBMC T cells (not recorded which). V and J are TRBV3-1 and TRBJ2-3. CDR3 in amino acids: CASSQGARQAQYF.